The clone carrying this T cell receptor (beta chain) occurred a few times. Its specificity is not known. The data were obtained in a study of CD8 T cells in ankylosing spondylitis. General study results and limits: Disease-associated clones were reportedly significantly overrepresented in matched ankylosing spondylitis synovial fluid.

J gave up 8 bases and V 4 bases, and 11 bases lay outside the gene matches. Germline lookup yields CDR1 MDHEN and CDR2 SYDVKM. The CDR3 covers 16 residues. TCR beta libraries were made by quantitative 5'-RACE with molecular barcodes. MiXCR, applied by TCRdb to the 5' RACE reads, yields one record per CDR3 protein. The sample lists around 150,000 distinct CDR3 sequences, approximately 20% occurring once. Sequences were obtained from blood, either unsorted or a sorted T cell fraction (not recorded which). The receptor was isolated from a male donor with ankylosing spondylitis or in good health (not recorded which). This chain joins TRBV28 and TRBJ2-1; 10 bases agree with TRBD1. The CDR3 reads CASSSMGQGFLDEQFF. The CDR3 DNA is TGTGCCAGCAGTTCAATGGGACAGGGGTTTTTAGATGAGCAGTTCTTC.